The clone carrying this TCR beta chain was detected only a few times. A library made for alpha chains picked up this beta chain off target, so its size means little. J lost 5 bases, V lost 1 base, and 5 bases had no gene match. Looked up from germline, CDR1 is SGHTA and CDR2 is FQGNSA. The CDR3 extends over 16 amino acids. These data belong to a study of spatial heterogeneity in lung cancer. On the study more broadly: Follow-up PBMC specimens underwent sequencing when available; their median timing was approximately 26 months after resection.

Sample time point: blood at routine non-recurrence follow-up after resection. The study tagged each TCR cDNA molecule with a unique molecular identifier. TCRdb ran MiXCR on the 5' RACE reads and lists one entry per CDR3 protein. This table has around 3,000 distinct CDR3 sequences, around 55% appearing once. The chain combines TRBV7-2 with TRBJ2-7; 13 nucleotides align to TRBD2. The sequence was collected from a male donor with early-stage non-small cell lung cancer. Sequencing used PBMCs, obtained at follow-up. The CDR3 here is CASSLGGTSGGDEQYF. The CDR3 nucleotides read TGTGCCAGCAGCTTAGGAGGAACTAGCGGGGGGGACGAGCAGTACTTC.